This T cell receptor (beta chain) originates from a study of beta chain features in type 1 diabetes. Study overall: Patients looked much like healthy donors when it came to age, gender and cell yields.

The entirety of the isolated RNA underwent reverse transcription, so expressed TCRB transcripts were sequenced. TCRdb keeps only in-frame clones here, not all; method: immunoSEQ multiplex PCR. This sample yields roughly 610,000 clones, of which roughly 15% are seen a single time; approximately 0.099% belongs to the top ten. In its sample, this clone was seen a few times. The antigen is not known. The CDR3 runs 16 residues. Germline loops: CDR1 SNHLY, CDR2 FYNNEI. Unmatched junction bases numbered 4, after V lost 6 bases and J lost 1 base. Regarding the study as a whole: Across patients, naive, central memory and Treg TCRB repertoires exhibited apparently greater similarity than was observed across healthy donors. Type 1 diabetes patients had VDJ junctions that carried fewer insertions and more deletions.

This TCR derives from a man between 18 and 35 years old in good health. Input material: naive CD4+ T cells from blood. The chain recombines TRBV2 with TRBJ2-3, with 13 bases that match TRBD2. The CDR3 DNA reads as TGTGCCAGCAGCAACGGACTAGCGGGGGGCACAGATACGCAGTATTTT. Translated, it gives CASSNGLAGGTDTQYF.